This T cell receptor (beta chain) derives from a study of HIV-infected patients and healthy controls. TCRdb re-called the 5' RACE reads with MiXCR, one entry per CDR3 protein. The repertoire has some 67,000 distinct CDR3 sequences, about 16% of them found once; the top ten carry under 6.5%. Trimming removed 5 bases at V and 0 bases at J, with 8 bases between. Germline V gene sequence: CDR1 SGHTA, CDR2 FQGNSA. CDR3 length: 15 amino acids. This clonotype was found a few times. The sequence derives from a human donor in good health. The sequencing sample was made of CD4+ T cells from blood. The chain has TRBV7-2 and TRBJ2-6; D unresolved. The DNA of the CDR3 is TGTGCCAGCAGCCCGCGATTCTCTGGGGCCAACGTCCTGACTTTC. This encodes CASSPRFSGANVLTF.